This TCR beta chain comes out of a study of blood T cell repertoires in COVID-19. Study overall: T cells, B-cell-depleted T cells, or PBMCs provided the cDNA or gDNA that served as material.

Germline V gene lookup returns CDR1 SGHNT and CDR2 YYREEE (reference sequence). The CDR3 runs to 16 residues. V lost 0 bases to trimming and J lost 0 bases, with 10 bases between them. TCRdb's table, derived via immunoSEQ multiplex PCR, lists solely in-frame clones and lacks some. The data contain 100,000 or so clones, 85% to 95% of them singletons. The sequenced sample was peripheral blood. The chain links TRBV5-4 to TRBJ1-3; no firm D call. The origin of this receptor is a woman aged 45-65 years in a cohort sampled during active COVID-19. CDR3 nucleotides: TGTGCCAGCAGCTTGGGGTCGGGGAACTCTGGAAACACCATATATTTT. Translation: CASSLGSGNSGNTIYF.